These T cell receptor beta chains were read from a single sample in a study of early T cells in non-severe SARS-CoV-2 infection. TCRdb fed the 5' RACE reads into MiXCR, producing one record per CDR3 protein. The sample records fewer than 60,000 distinct CDR3 sequences, roughly 4% being singletons. The sample comprised whole blood. The receptors shown here come from an adult who was a healthcare worker with PCR-confirmed SARS-CoV-2 infection or an uninfected control (not recorded which). CDR3s include the opening cysteine and the closing phenylalanine or tryptophan. D genes are given only for firm matches. Clone sizes are given selectively: once, few, many, or a class where the clone is expanded.

many,NA,13,TRBV7-2,TRBJ2-1,CASSLDSHNEQFF,TGTGCCAGCAGCTTAGACTCCCACAATGAGCAGTTCTTC
many,NA,15,TRBV6-5,TRBJ2-7,CASSYSSSTSYEQYF,TGTGCCAGCAGTTACTCGAGTTCGACCTCCTACGAGCAGTACTTC
NA,TRBD2,17,TRBV7-9,TRBJ2-3,CASSSRWGLAGGDTQYF,TGTGCCAGCAGCTCGAGGTGGGGACTAGCGGGAGGAGATACGCAGTATTTT
many,NA,14,TRBV5-1,TRBJ2-3,CASSSDRSTDTQYF,TGCGCCAGCAGCTCGGACCGAAGCACAGATACGCAGTATTTT
many,NA,14,TRBV11-1,TRBJ2-7,CASSLRGNHAEQYF,TGTGCCAGCAGCCTCCGGGGGAACCACGCCGAGCAGTACTTC
few,TRBD1,15,TRBV5-4,TRBJ1-4,CASSPWTGKNEKLFF,TGTGCCAGCAGCCCCTGGACAGGAAAAAATGAAAAACTGTTTTTT
many,NA,13,TRBV6-6,TRBJ2-7,CASSSHGTYEQYF,TGTGCCAGCAGTTCCCATGGGACCTACGAGCAGTACTTC
many,NA,12,TRBV7-2,TRBJ2-5,CASSLAPETQYF,TGTGCCAGCAGCTTAGCGCCGGAGACCCAGTACTTC
few,TRBD1,16,TRBV5-5,TRBJ1-3,CASSLSQGATGNTIYF,TGTGCCAGCAGCTTGTCACAGGGGGCAACTGGAAACACCATATATTTT
many,NA,15,TRBV6-6,TRBJ1-1,CASSYSEVVNTEAFF,TGTGCCAGCAGTTACTCGGAGGTTGTGAACACTGAAGCTTTCTTT
many,TRBD2,13,TRBV30,TRBJ2-3,CAWSPGGTDTQYF,TGTGCCTGGAGCCCGGGGGGGACGGATACGCAGTATTTT
many,NA,15,TRBV7-8,TRBJ1-5,CASSLVGNSNQPQHF,TGTGCCAGCAGCTTAGTAGGGAATAGCAATCAGCCCCAGCATTTT
few,NA,15,TRBV12-3/TRBV12-4,TRBJ2-1,CASSPGSLTYNEQFF,TGTGCCAGCAGTCCCGGTAGCTTGACCTACAATGAGCAGTTCTTC
many,NA,12,TRBV30,TRBJ2-7,CAWSPGAYEQYF,TGTGCCTGGAGTCCGGGGGCCTACGAGCAGTACTTC
many,NA,12,TRBV9,TRBJ2-1,CASSVGNGEQFF,TGTGCCAGCAGCGTAGGTAACGGTGAGCAGTTCTTC
many,TRBD1,15,TRBV30,TRBJ1-1,CAWSVGLGGLIEAFF,TGTGCCTGGAGTGTGGGGCTAGGGGGCCTAATTGAAGCTTTCTTT
many,NA,15,TRBV9,TRBJ1-1,CASSVAAAMNTEAFF,TGTGCCAGCAGCGTAGCGGCAGCAATGAACACTGAAGCTTTCTTT